The 32 T cell receptor beta chains in this list originate from one sample, sequenced in a study of identical twins. A single record per CDR3 protein comes from TCRdb applying MiXCR to the 5' RACE reads. The data show around 20,000 distinct CDR3 sequences, just under 70% seen once. What was sequenced was memory (CD45RO+) T cells sorted from blood. The origin of the receptors is a woman aged 18-29 years in good health. This table probably holds off-target reads from a library built for another chain.

The V call is TRBV20-1, the J call TRBJ2-1; D is possibly TRBD2 (5 bases). Germline V CDR1 and CDR2: DFQATT, SNEGSKA (reference sequence). This CDR3 is built from 13 residues. Trimming took 4 bases from V and 7 from J, leaving 14 bases between them. As DNA, the CDR3 is TGCAGTGCTAACCGGGATTCAAGAAATGAGCAGTTCTTC. Amino acid sequence: CSANRDSRNEQFF.

The J gene is TRBJ2-6, the V gene TRBV6-2 or TRBV6-3; D unresolved. Germline lookup yields CDR1 MNHEY and CDR2 SVGEGT. The CDR3 is made up of 13 amino acids. V shed 5 bases and J shed 6 bases, with 8 bases lying between them. CDR3 nucleotides: TGTGCCAGCAGTACACCCTTGGCCAACGTCCTGACTTTC. Translating gives CASSTPLANVLTF.

The chain links TRBV29-1 to TRBJ2-3, with no clear D. Trimming removed 4 bases from V and 2 bases from J, with 13 bases in between. Germline V gene data show CDR1 as SQVTM and CDR2 as ANQGSEA. The length of the CDR3 is 14 residues. As DNA, the CDR3 is TGCAGCGTTGCACTGAACCTTGCCACAGATACGCAGTATTTT. This translates into CSVALNLATDTQYF.

The CDR3 region has the DNA TGTGCCAGCACTCGCATCCCCTACTCCTACGAGCAGTACTTC. It encodes CASTRIPYSYEQYF. V usage is TRBV6-2 or TRBV6-3 and J usage is TRBJ2-7, with D hard to call. The CDR3 has 14 residues. Germline-derived CDR1 and CDR2 are MNHEY and SVGEGT. V lost 7 bases and J lost 0, with 13 bases in between.

This clonotype was counted a few times. CDR3 residues: CASSYGTSGPRLGGELFF. CDR3 coding DNA: TGTGCCAGCAGTTACGGGACTAGCGGACCCCGTTTGGGCGGGGAGCTGTTTTTT. The chain is built from TRBV6-5 and TRBJ2-2; TRBD2 aligns across 11 bases. The CDR3 contains 18 residues. Looked up from germline, CDR1 is MNHEY and CDR2 is SVGAGI. Trimming cost V 2 bases and J 7 bases; bases outside gene matches: 12.

The V and J genes are TRBV5-1 and TRBJ2-7; 9 nucleotides agree with TRBD1. CDR1 and CDR2 (germline): SGHRS, YFSETQ. The CDR3 length is 14 residues. V gave up 3 bases and J gave up 3 bases; unmatched junction bases: 4. The CDR3 loop is CASSSGTGFYEQYF. The CDR3 nucleotides are TGCGCCAGCAGCTCCGGGACAGGGTTCTACGAGCAGTACTTC.

The chain employs TRBV3-1 and TRBJ2-7, with no clear D. V was clipped by 0 bases and J by 12 bases, with 9 bases between them. CDR1 and CDR2 from the germline V gene are LGHDT and YNNKEL (reference sequence). The CDR3 spans 11 residues. The CDR3: CASSQDRALYF. CDR3 coding DNA: TGTGCCAGCAGCCAAGATCGGGCCCTGTACTTC.

V and J are TRBV7-8 and TRBJ2-1; D perhaps matches TRBD2 (6 bases). Trimming removed 2 bases at V and 6 bases at J, with 11 bases between. The CDR3 is 14 amino acids. CDR1 and CDR2 (germline): SGHVS, FQNEAQ. This chain's CDR3 is CASSLLGLRNEQFF. In DNA, the CDR3 is TGTGCCAGCAGCTTACTGGGACTGCGCAATGAGCAGTTCTTC.

This clonotype was seen only a few times. The chain has TRBV7-6 and TRBJ2-6; TRBD1 is a possible D gene (5 bases). V lost 6 bases to trimming and J lost 2 bases, with 11 bases between them. Germline CDR1 SGHVS, CDR2 FNYEAQ. The CDR3 has 15 amino acids. DNA of the CDR3: TGTGCCAGCAGTGGCCAGGGAACTGGGGCCAACGTCCTGACTTTC. Encoded protein: CASSGQGTGANVLTF.

V usage is TRBV6-5 and J usage is TRBJ2-5; 8 nucleotides match TRBD2. Trimming at V came to 4 bases and at J to 3 bases, leaving 7 bases not matched to a gene. The germline V gene encodes CDR1 MNHEY and CDR2 SVGAGI. The CDR3 length is 15 residues. The CDR3 is CASSSSGSGEETQYF. In DNA form, the CDR3 reads TGTGCCAGCAGTTCCAGCGGGAGCGGGGAAGAGACCCAGTACTTC.

This chain uses TRBV6-2 or TRBV6-3 with TRBJ2-6; D remains unclear. CDR3 length: 17 amino acids. The V end lost 5 bases, the J end lost 0 bases, and 14 bases lay between the germline ends. CDR1 is MNHEY and CDR2 is SVGEGT in the germline V gene. This chain's CDR3 is CASSPWTDLSGANVLTF. In nucleotides, the CDR3 is TGTGCCAGCAGTCCGTGGACGGATCTCTCTGGGGCCAACGTCCTGACTTTC.

The chain couples TRBV5-1 to TRBJ2-7, with TRBD1 as a possible D gene (6 bases). The V end lost 4 bases, the J end lost 1 base, and 12 bases lay between the germline ends. The CDR3 is made up of 14 amino acids. Germline V gene sequence: CDR1 SGHRS, CDR2 YFSETQ. DNA for the CDR3: TGCGCCAGCAGCACCCTACAGGGTTCCTACGAGCAGTACTTC. Protein: CASSTLQGSYEQYF.

V and J are TRBV30 and TRBJ1-1; D is possibly TRBD1 (6 bases). There are 12 residues in the CDR3. Trimming cost V 7 bases and J 1 base, with 10 bases left between them. CDR1 is GTSNPN, CDR2 SVGIG, per germline (reference sequence). The CDR3 region is CALRGGNTEAFF. The CDR3 coding sequence is TGTGCCTTGAGGGGGGGGAACACTGAAGCTTTCTTT.

The rearrangement uses TRBV3-1 and TRBJ2-1; 8 nucleotides line up with TRBD2. This CDR3 region has 17 residues. The trim removed 0 bases at V and 3 bases at J, leaving 7 bases unmatched. Looked up from germline, CDR1 is LGHDT and CDR2 is YNNKEL (reference sequence). The CDR3 reads CASSQEPSGFLYNEQFF. The CDR3 coding sequence is TGTGCCAGCAGCCAAGAGCCTAGCGGGTTTCTCTACAATGAGCAGTTCTTC.

V is TRBV11-3 and J is TRBJ2-1; the D gene is possibly TRBD2 (5 bases). The germline gives CDR1 SGHNT, CDR2 YENEEA. The germline V and J ends were trimmed by 1 base and 8 bases, with 18 bases remaining between them. The CDR3 sequence is 16 residues long. Here the CDR3 reads CASSLGRTRQVDEQFF. The CDR3 DNA sequence: TGTGCCAGCAGCTTAGGGAGGACCAGACAAGTGGATGAGCAGTTCTTC. Supplemented by reference TRBV11-3 and TRBJ2-1, the full variable domain reads EAGVVQSPRYKIIEKKQPVAFWCNPISGHNTLYWYLQNLGQGPELLIRYENEEAVDDSQLPKDRFSAERLKGVDSTLKIQPAELGDSAVYLCASSLGRTRQVDEQFFGPGTRLTVL.

The chain couples TRBV25-1 to TRBJ2-5, with TRBD1 matching over 7 bases. The junction had 4 bases not matched to a gene; V was cut back by 3 bases and J by 0 bases. Germline assignment: CDR1 MGHDK and CDR2 SYGVNS. This CDR3 spans 15 amino acids. CDR3 coding DNA: TGTGCCAGCAGTGAGACAGGGTGGGACCAAGAGACCCAGTACTTC. Amino acid sequence: CASSETGWDQETQYF. Full variable domain (outside the CDR3, taken from reference TRBV25-1 and TRBJ2-5): EADIYQTPRYLVIGTGKKITLECSQTMGHDKMYWYQQDPGMELHLIHYSYGVNSTEKGDLSSESTVSRIRTEHFPLTLESARPSHTSQYLCASSETGWDQETQYFGPGTRLLVL.

The V gene is TRBV28, the J gene TRBJ2-7; D may correspond to TRBD1 or TRBD2 (5 bases each). The CDR3 length is 16 residues. Germline V gives CDR1 MDHEN, CDR2 SYDVKM. The V gene lost 5 bases and the J gene lost 4 bases, with 21 bases spanning the gap. Here the CDR3 reads CASSLRDGTPRYEQYF. CDR3 DNA: TGTGCCAGCAGTCTCCGGGACGGCACTCCTCGGTACGAGCAGTACTTC.

This clonotype was seen just once. The chain couples TRBV29-1 to TRBJ1-2; D remains ambiguous. Germline assignment: CDR1 SQVTM and CDR2 ANQGSEA. The V and J ends lost 0 bases and 4 bases respectively, with 9 bases between them. This CDR3 is 13 amino acids long. CDR3 amino acids: CSVEDQVSYGYTF. The CDR3 bases are TGCAGCGTTGAAGACCAAGTCTCCTATGGCTACACCTTC. Using reference TRBV29-1 and TRBJ1-2 for the parts outside the CDR3, the full variable domain is SAVISQKPSRDICQRGTSLTIQCQVDSQVTMMFWYRQQPGQSLTLIATANQGSEATYESGFVIDKFPISRPNLTFSTLTVSNMSPEDSSIYLCSVEDQVSYGYTFGSGTRLTVV.

Here the CDR3 DNA reads TGTGCCAGCAGCTTCGGGATACCCCCCTACGAGCAGTACTTC. It encodes CASSFGIPPYEQYF. The chain recombines TRBV7-2 with TRBJ2-7; D might be TRBD2 (5 bases). CDR1 is SGHTA and CDR2 is FQGNSA in the germline V gene. V was trimmed by 3 bases and J by 2 bases, leaving 11 bases between them. The CDR3 consists of 14 residues.

This clonotype has only a few counts. The chain uses TRBV6-2 or TRBV6-3 and TRBJ2-7; unclear D gene. Between the trimmed V and J ends, which lost 0 bases and 0 bases, there was a span of 6 bases. Germline assignment: CDR1 MNHEY and CDR2 SVGEGT. There are 14 residues in the CDR3. The CDR3 region is CASSYSDVSYEQYF. The CDR3 DNA follows: TGTGCCAGCAGTTACTCGGACGTCTCCTACGAGCAGTACTTC.

On this clonotype itself: An end of the junction differs from the germline gene, which may be a read error. V and J are TRBV7-7 and TRBJ2-5; 9 bases map to TRBD1. CDR3 length equals 17 residues. Germline V gene sequence: CDR1 SSHAT, CDR2 FNYEAQ (reference sequence). CDR3 amino acids: CASSQFTPGQGKETQYF. Written as DNA, the CDR3 is TGTGCTAGCAGCCAGTTTACCCCGGGACAGGGTAAAGAGACCCAGTACTTC.

In DNA form, the CDR3 reads TGTGCCAGCCGCCCGGGGATTGGAGATACGCAGTATTTT. The encoded protein is CASRPGIGDTQYF. The chain links TRBV6-2 or TRBV6-3 to TRBJ2-3; weak D call: TRBD2 (5 bases). The length of the CDR3 is 13 residues. Trimming took 8 bases from V and 5 from J, leaving 14 bases between them. Germline assignment: CDR1 MNHEY and CDR2 SVGEGT.

The chain carries TRBV7-9 and TRBJ2-1; perhaps TRBD2 as D (5 bases). Deletions cut 5 bases from V and 6 bases from J, with 11 bases between. This CDR3 is 13 amino acids long. Germline CDR1 is SEHNR and CDR2 is FQNEAQ (reference sequence). CDR3 in DNA: TGTGCCAGCAGCCCCGGACTCATCAATGAGCAGTTCTTC. This encodes CASSPGLINEQFF. Full variable domain (remainder filled in from reference TRBV7-9 and TRBJ2-1): DTGVSQNPRHKITKRGQNVTFRCDPISEHNRLYWYRQTLGQGPEFLTYFQNEAQLEKSRLLSDRFSAERPKGSFSTLEIQRTEQGDSAMYLCASSPGLINEQFFGPGTRLTVL.

This clonotype appeared once. J is TRBJ2-4 and V is TRBV18; D possibly uses TRBD1 or TRBD2 (5 bases each). V was pared by 4 bases and J by 7 bases, with 17 bases between. This CDR3 has 15 residues. Germline-derived CDR1 and CDR2 are KGHSH and LQKENI. Here the CDR3 reads CASSQGRGERNIQYF. In DNA form, the CDR3 reads TGTGCCAGCTCACAGGGACGTGGAGAGAGGAACATTCAGTACTTC.

This clonotype showed up just a few times. The gene calls are TRBV11-3 and TRBJ2-5, with TRBD1 identical over 7 bases. The CDR3 extends over 15 amino acids. Germline CDR1 reads SGHNT; CDR2 reads YENEEA. V lost 4 bases, J lost 1 base, and 6 bases stayed unmatched. CDR3 sequence: CASSSTGARQETQYF. Here the CDR3 DNA reads TGTGCCAGCAGCTCTACAGGGGCCCGCCAAGAGACCCAGTACTTC.

This clonotype was seen a handful of times. V gene TRBV15 combines with J gene TRBJ2-1; 12 bases line up with TRBD2. CDR1 and CDR2 from the germline V gene are LNHNV and YYDKDF (reference sequence). Trimming at V came to 0 bases and at J to 2 bases, leaving 8 bases not matched to a gene. The CDR3 sequence is 19 residues long. CDR3 protein: CATSRDRLAGVGTYNEQFF. DNA of the CDR3: TGTGCCACCAGCAGAGATCGACTAGCGGGAGTGGGGACCTACAATGAGCAGTTCTTC.

The chain recombines TRBV7-8 with TRBJ2-7, with TRBD2 as a possible D gene (5 bases). The V and J ends lost 3 bases and 7 bases respectively, with 13 bases between them. The germline gives CDR1 SGHVS, CDR2 FQNEAQ. This CDR3 spans 13 amino acids. The CDR3 here is CASSLAPTGEQYF. The DNA for the CDR3 is TGTGCCAGCAGCTTGGCGCCTACGGGGGAGCAGTACTTC.

A few counts support this clonotype. The chain is built from TRBV6-2 or TRBV6-3 and TRBJ2-7, with D perhaps TRBD2 (5 bases). The CDR3 has 12 amino acids. Trimming removed 6 bases at V and 3 bases at J, with 9 bases between. Germline lookup yields CDR1 MNHEY and CDR2 SVGEGT. The DNA for the CDR3 is TGTGCCAGCAGCTCCCGGGACTACGAGCAGTACTTC. It yields the protein CASSSRDYEQYF.

In DNA, the CDR3 is TGTGCCAGCAAGCGGGCAAACTACAATGAGCAGTTCTTC. Translating it yields CASKRANYNEQFF. This rearrangement joins TRBV6-1 to TRBJ2-1; D might be TRBD2 (6 bases). The V and J ends lost 7 bases and 3 bases respectively, with 10 bases between them. CDR1 is MNHNS, CDR2 SASEGT, per germline. This CDR3 spans 13 amino acids.

The chain couples TRBV6-1 to TRBJ2-7, with 10 bases aligning to TRBD2. J lost 6 bases, V lost 5 bases, and 19 bases had no gene match. The CDR3 contains 18 residues. The germline V gene encodes CDR1 MNHNS and CDR2 SASEGT. CDR3 nucleotides: TGTGCCAGCAGTCCTTGGACTAGCGGAACCATTCCCTATAGCGAGCAGTACTTC. Translating gives CASSPWTSGTIPYSEQYF.

This chain joins TRBV6-2 or TRBV6-3 and TRBJ2-5; D is unresolved. This CDR3 region has 16 residues. V dropped 2 bases and J dropped 2 bases, with 15 bases sitting between them. Germline assignment: CDR1 MNHEY and CDR2 SVGEGT. The CDR3, as DNA: TGTGCCAGCAGTTACATTTCTGCCGGCGTTCAAGAGACCCAGTACTTC. It is translated as CASSYISAGVQETQYF.

This clonotype has a handful of counts. The chain recombines TRBV5-4 with TRBJ2-3; no reliable D call. The CDR3 covers 13 residues. The V gene's germline CDR1 is SGHNT and CDR2 YYREEE (reference sequence). Trimming pared 1 base from V and 0 bases from J, leaving 3 bases between. CDR3 in amino acids: CASSLISTDTQYF. DNA for the CDR3: TGTGCCAGCAGCTTGATAAGCACAGATACGCAGTATTTT.